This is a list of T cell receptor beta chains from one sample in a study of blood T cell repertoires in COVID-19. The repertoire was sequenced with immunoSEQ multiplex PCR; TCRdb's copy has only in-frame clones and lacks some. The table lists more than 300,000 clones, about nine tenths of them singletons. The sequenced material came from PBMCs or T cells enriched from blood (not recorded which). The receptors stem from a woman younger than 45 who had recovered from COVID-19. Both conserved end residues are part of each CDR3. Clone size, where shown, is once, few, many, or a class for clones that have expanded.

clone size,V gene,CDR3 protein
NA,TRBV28,CASSFTWPSTGTGGINEQFF
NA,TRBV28,CASSFVVAGLGGTGELFF
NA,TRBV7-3,CASSLNLRANQPQHF
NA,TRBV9,CASSRTSGYNEQFF
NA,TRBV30,CAWRMPGSYNEQFF
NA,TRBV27,CASSPGTGGHEQYF
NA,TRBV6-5,CASMAGDNYGYTF
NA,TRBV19,CASEETAGARNEQFF
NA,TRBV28,CASSRQGLNTEAFF
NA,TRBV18,CASSPGTNEKLFF
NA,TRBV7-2,CASSSDSSYNSPLHF
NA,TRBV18,CASSRNRDWDNEQFF
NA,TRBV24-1,CATSDSTSRAGDQPQHF
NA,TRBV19,CASSSAGGDTGELFF
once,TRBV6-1,CASSEGSGLGFYEQYF
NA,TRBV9,CASSAGLANYNEQFF
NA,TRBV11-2,CASSLMTPGFADTQYF